This entry is about one T cell receptor (beta chain). PCR primers comprised 60 Vbeta and 13 Jbeta primers. TCRdb keeps only in-frame clones here, not all; method: immunoSEQ multiplex PCR. This table has about 200,000 clones, more than 75% appearing once. The entry originates in a study of cytomegalovirus exposure and HLA in healthy donors. The source is a man aged 25-40 years in good health and CMV-seronegative. What was sequenced was PBMCs.

CDR3 in DNA: TGTGCCAGCAGCCAAGGTAGACAGGGGGTCGTAGCCTACGAGCAGTACTTC. The encoded protein is CASSQGRQGVVAYEQYF. The J gene is TRBJ2-7, the V gene TRBV4-2; 9 bases are a match to TRBD1. The length of the CDR3 is 17 residues. V trimming: 1 base; J trimming: 2 bases; junction bases outside the gene matches: 9. The germline V gene has CDR1 LGHNA and CDR2 YNFKEQ.